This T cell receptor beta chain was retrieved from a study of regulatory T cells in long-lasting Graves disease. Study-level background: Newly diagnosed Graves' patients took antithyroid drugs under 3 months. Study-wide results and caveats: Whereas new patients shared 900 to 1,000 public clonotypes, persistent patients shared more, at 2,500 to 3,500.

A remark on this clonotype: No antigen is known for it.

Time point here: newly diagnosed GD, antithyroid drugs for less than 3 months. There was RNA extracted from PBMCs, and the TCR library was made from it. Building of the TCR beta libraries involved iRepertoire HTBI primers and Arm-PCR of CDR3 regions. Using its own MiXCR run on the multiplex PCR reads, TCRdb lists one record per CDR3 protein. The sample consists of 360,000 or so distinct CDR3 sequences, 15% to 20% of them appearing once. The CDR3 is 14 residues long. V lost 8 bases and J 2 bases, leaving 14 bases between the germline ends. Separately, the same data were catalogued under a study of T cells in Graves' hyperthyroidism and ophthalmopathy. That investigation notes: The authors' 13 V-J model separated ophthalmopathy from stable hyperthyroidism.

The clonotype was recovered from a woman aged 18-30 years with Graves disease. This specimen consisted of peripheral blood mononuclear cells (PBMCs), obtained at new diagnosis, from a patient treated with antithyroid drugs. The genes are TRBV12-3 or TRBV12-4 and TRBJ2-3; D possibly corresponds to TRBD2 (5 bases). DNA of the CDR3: TGTGCCAGCTGGCGCGGGTACGACACAGATACGCAGTATTTT. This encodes CASWRGYDTDTQYF.